The sequence of this T cell receptor (beta chain) was determined in a study of blood T cell repertoires in COVID-19. During active infection, Seattle patients enrolled and were then monitored through disease. The CDR3 has 13 amino acids. V dropped 1 base and J dropped 3 bases, with 6 bases sitting between them. Per germline, CDR1 SGHVS and CDR2 FQNEAQ. Sequencing was performed with immunoSEQ multiplex PCR; in TCRdb, only in-frame clones are kept and a portion is missing. The data contain approximately 210,000 clones, around four fifths of them singletons. J is TRBJ2-5 and V is TRBV7-8, with D possibly being TRBD2 (5 bases). This sequence was found in a woman of 80 years or more with COVID-19, enrolled during active disease. Sequencing input: peripheral blood. The CDR3 reads CASSLVGEETQYF. Written as DNA, the CDR3 is TGTGCCAGCAGCTTAGTCGGGGAAGAGACCCAGTACTTC.